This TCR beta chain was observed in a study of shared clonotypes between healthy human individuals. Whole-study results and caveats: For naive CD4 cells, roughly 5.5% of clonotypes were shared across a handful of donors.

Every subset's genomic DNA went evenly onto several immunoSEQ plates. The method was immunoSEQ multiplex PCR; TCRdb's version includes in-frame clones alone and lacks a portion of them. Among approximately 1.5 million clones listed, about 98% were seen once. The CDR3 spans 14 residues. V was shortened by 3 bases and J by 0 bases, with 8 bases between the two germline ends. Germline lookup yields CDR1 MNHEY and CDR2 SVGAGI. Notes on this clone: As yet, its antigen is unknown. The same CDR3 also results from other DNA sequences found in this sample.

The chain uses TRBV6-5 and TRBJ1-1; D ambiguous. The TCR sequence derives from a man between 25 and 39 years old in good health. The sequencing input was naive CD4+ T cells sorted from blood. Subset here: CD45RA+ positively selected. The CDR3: CASSYRPMNTEAFF. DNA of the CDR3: TGTGCCAGCAGTTATAGGCCGATGAACACTGAAGCTTTCTTT.